This TCR beta chain was found in a study of cytomegalovirus exposure and HLA in healthy donors. Sequencing was performed with immunoSEQ multiplex PCR; in TCRdb, only in-frame clones are kept and a portion is missing. The sample shows over 110,000 clones, around 87% of them seen only once. Sequenced: PBMCs. This TCR came from a man younger than 35 in good health and CMV-seropositive.

For the CDR3, the DNA is TGTGCCAGCAGTGAAGTTGCGGGGGGGCGTCGTGAGCAGTTCTTC. This sequence encodes CASSEVAGGRREQFF. The V gene is TRBV2, the J gene TRBJ2-1, with 9 bases fitting TRBD2. The length of the CDR3 is 15 residues. Germline CDR1 reads SNHLY; CDR2 reads FYNNEI. J gave up 9 bases and V 1 base, and 7 bases lay outside the gene matches.